These T cell receptor beta chains were read from a single sample in a study of monozygotic twins with inflammatory bowel disease. With the 5' RACE reads reprocessed, TCRdb shows one record per CDR3 protein and no DNA. The sample holds 330,000 or so distinct CDR3 sequences. Specimen: blood. The receptors here all came from a human donor with ulcerative colitis or Crohn's disease, or a healthy co-twin of an affected twin (not recorded which). Each CDR3 is given with its conserved first and last residue. Each record gives: V gene, J gene, CDR3 protein.

TRBV24-1	TRBJ1-1	CATSERGQGGTEAFF
TRBV5-6	TRBJ2-2	CASSLVGGDTGELFF
TRBV18	TRBJ2-4	CASSPKGPVAKNIQYF
TRBV27	TRBJ1-3	CASRGTGSGGNTIYF
TRBV4-1	TRBJ2-1	CASSRDAEYGSSYNEQFF
TRBV3-1	TRBJ1-6	CASSQEQGTHSPLHF
TRBV20-1	TRBJ2-7	CSASDRDKAWAREQYF
TRBV5-1	TRBJ2-2	CASSLDTTNTGELFF
TRBV6-1	TRBJ2-1	CASSRIEYNEQFF
TRBV30	TRBJ2-1	CAWRGRVNEQFF
TRBV12-3/TRBV12-4	TRBJ1-2	CASRMKRAGGGGYTF
TRBV18	TRBJ2-4	CASSPRGQAQNIQYF
TRBV20-1	TRBJ2-7	CSAAMGEWSYEQYF
TRBV9	TRBJ2-5	CASSAGGNQETQYF
TRBV3-1	TRBJ2-1	CASSQGLAGATGYNEQFF
TRBV5-1	TRBJ2-3	CASSLTGWASTDTQYF
TRBV20-1	TRBJ2-5	CSAKTGTSYETQYF
TRBV20-1	TRBJ1-1	CSARGVGQGDTEAFF
TRBV6-6	TRBJ2-3	CASRTTDTDTQYF
TRBV10-1	TRBJ2-3	CASSESTGGLDTQYF